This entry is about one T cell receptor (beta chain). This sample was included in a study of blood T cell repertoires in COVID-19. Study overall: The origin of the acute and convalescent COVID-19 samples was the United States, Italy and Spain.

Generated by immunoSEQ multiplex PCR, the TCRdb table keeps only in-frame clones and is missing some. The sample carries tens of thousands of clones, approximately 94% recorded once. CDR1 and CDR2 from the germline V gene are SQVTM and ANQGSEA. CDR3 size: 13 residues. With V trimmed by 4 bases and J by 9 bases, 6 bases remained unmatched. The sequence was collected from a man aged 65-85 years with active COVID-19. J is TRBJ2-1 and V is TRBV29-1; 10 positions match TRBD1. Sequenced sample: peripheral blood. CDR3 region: CSVATGQGVEQFF. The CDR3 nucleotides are TGCAGCGTTGCCACCGGACAGGGGGTTGAGCAGTTCTTC.